Listed below are T cell receptor beta chains from one sample, sequenced in a study of blood T cells in healthy people across ages. TCRdb redid the calling of the 5' RACE reads with MiXCR, one entry per CDR3 protein. The sample contains approximately 730,000 distinct CDR3 sequences, roughly 45% of which appear only once. Sample: blood. These receptor sequences come from a woman aged 55-70 years in good health. Each CDR3 is given with its conserved first and last residue. The D gene is left open where the match is weak. The listing skips clone size in some rows; elsewhere it reads once, few, many or a size class.

D gene: TRBD1
J gene: TRBJ2-2
V gene: TRBV20-1
clone size: once
CDR3 protein: CSARVLGQGYPGELFF
CDR3 DNA: TGCAGTGCTAGAGTACTTGGACAGGGTTATCCCGGGGAGCTGTTTTTT

D gene: .
J gene: TRBJ1-1
V gene: TRBV7-2
clone size: .
CDR3 protein: CASSLDPANTEAFF
CDR3 DNA: TGTGCCAGCAGCTTAGATCCAGCCAACACTGAAGCTTTCTTT

D gene: .
J gene: TRBJ2-7
V gene: TRBV6-1
clone size: .
CDR3 protein: CARRPNSGSYEQYF
CDR3 DNA: TGTGCCAGGAGGCCTAACAGTGGTTCCTACGAGCAGTACTTC

D gene: TRBD1
J gene: TRBJ2-5
V gene: TRBV7-2
clone size: .
CDR3 protein: CASSLMTGTETQYF
CDR3 DNA: TGTGCCAGCAGCTTGATGACAGGGACAGAGACCCAGTACTTC

D gene: .
J gene: TRBJ2-4
V gene: TRBV6-2/TRBV6-3
clone size: many
CDR3 protein: CASSGTSINIQYF
CDR3 DNA: TGTGCCAGCAGCGGGACATCTATCAACATTCAGTACTTC

D gene: .
J gene: TRBJ1-5
V gene: TRBV29-1
clone size: .
CDR3 protein: CSEGDRLNGPQHF
CDR3 DNA: TGCAGCGAGGGAGACAGGCTCAATGGGCCCCAGCATTTT

D gene: .
J gene: TRBJ2-5
V gene: TRBV3-1
clone size: few
CDR3 protein: CASSRESTQETQYF
CDR3 DNA: TGTGCCAGCAGCAGGGAAAGCACACAAGAGACCCAGTACTTC

D gene: .
J gene: TRBJ1-5
V gene: TRBV20-1
clone size: .
CDR3 protein: CSARALPGEAQHF
CDR3 DNA: TGCAGTGCTAGAGCCCTCCCCGGGGAGGCCCAGCATTTT

D gene: TRBD1
J gene: TRBJ2-7
V gene: TRBV7-9
clone size: .
CDR3 protein: CASSLPSGTGSNEQYF
CDR3 DNA: TGTGCCAGCAGCTTACCCTCCGGGACAGGGTCCAACGAGCAGTACTTC

D gene: TRBD2
J gene: TRBJ2-3
V gene: TRBV5-1
clone size: .
CDR3 protein: CATGTSGSTDTQYF
CDR3 DNA: TGCGCCACCGGGACTAGCGGGAGCACAGATACGCAGTATTTT

D gene: .
J gene: TRBJ2-4
V gene: TRBV12-3/TRBV12-4
clone size: few
CDR3 protein: CASSSFPGPNIQYF
CDR3 DNA: TGTGCCAGCAGCTCATTTCCGGGGCCAAACATTCAGTACTTC

D gene: .
J gene: TRBJ2-5
V gene: TRBV3-1
clone size: .
CDR3 protein: CASSLRGGAPRGEQYF
CDR3 DNA: TGTGCCAGCAGCCTACGTGGGGGGGCTCCGAGGGGTGAGCAGTACTTC

D gene: .
J gene: TRBJ2-7
V gene: TRBV7-9
clone size: .
CDR3 protein: CASEDEISYEQYF
CDR3 DNA: TGTGCCAGCGAGGACGAAATCTCCTACGAGCAGTACTTC

D gene: .
J gene: TRBJ1-6
V gene: TRBV20-1
clone size: .
CDR3 protein: CSARDAQNYNSPLHF
CDR3 DNA: TGCAGTGCTAGAGATGCACAGAACTATAATTCACCCCTCCACTTT

D gene: TRBD2
J gene: TRBJ2-7
V gene: TRBV6-5
clone size: .
CDR3 protein: CASSYSIAGQYYEQYF
CDR3 DNA: TGTGCCAGCAGTTACTCCATAGCGGGGCAATACTACGAGCAGTACTTC

D gene: .
J gene: TRBJ2-7
V gene: TRBV5-1
clone size: .
CDR3 protein: CASSRPSPSYNEQYF
CDR3 DNA: TGCGCCAGCTCCCGACCGTCGCCCTCCTACAATGAGCAGTACTTC

D gene: TRBD1
J gene: TRBJ2-7
V gene: TRBV19
clone size: .
CDR3 protein: CASSPAWTGGFSYEQYF
CDR3 DNA: TGTGCCAGTAGCCCCGCATGGACAGGGGGCTTCTCCTACGAGCAGTACTTC

D gene: .
J gene: TRBJ2-7
V gene: TRBV27
clone size: many
CDR3 protein: CASSSTGKASYEQYF
CDR3 DNA: TGTGCCAGCAGCTCAACGGGGAAAGCCTCCTACGAGCAGTACTTC

D gene: TRBD1
J gene: TRBJ2-1
V gene: TRBV20-1
clone size: .
CDR3 protein: CSARGDRGDYEQFF
CDR3 DNA: TGCAGTGCTAGAGGGGACAGGGGCGACTACGAGCAGTTCTTC

D gene: .
J gene: TRBJ2-5
V gene: TRBV5-6
clone size: few
CDR3 protein: CASSIRRRRETQYF
CDR3 DNA: TGTGCCAGCAGCATCCGACGGAGAAGGGAGACCCAGTACTTC

D gene: .
J gene: TRBJ1-2
V gene: TRBV7-2
clone size: few
CDR3 protein: CASSVQGSGYGYTF
CDR3 DNA: TGTGCCAGCAGCGTACAGGGTAGTGGCTATGGCTACACCTTC

D gene: .
J gene: TRBJ2-7
V gene: TRBV7-9
clone size: .
CDR3 protein: CASSSAVEQYF
CDR3 DNA: TGTGCCAGCAGCTCAGCCGTCGAGCAGTACTTC

D gene: .
J gene: TRBJ2-1
V gene: TRBV11-3
clone size: few
CDR3 protein: CASSLGRGPGSGNEQFF
CDR3 DNA: TGTGCCAGCAGCTTAGGTCGGGGGCCCGGATCTGGCAATGAGCAGTTCTTC

D gene: TRBD1
J gene: TRBJ2-7
V gene: TRBV19
clone size: few
CDR3 protein: CASAAGTGTYEQYF
CDR3 DNA: TGTGCCAGCGCAGCCGGGACAGGGACCTACGAGCAGTACTTC

D gene: .
J gene: TRBJ2-7
V gene: TRBV29-1
clone size: many
CDR3 protein: CSVEKAGGTSEQYF
CDR3 DNA: TGCAGCGTTGAAAAGGCCGGGGGTACGAGCGAGCAGTACTTC

D gene: .
J gene: TRBJ2-2
V gene: TRBV3-1
clone size: few
CDR3 protein: CASSRHQDGTGELFF
CDR3 DNA: TGTGCCAGCAGCCGGCACCAGGACGGGACCGGGGAGCTGTTTTTT

D gene: .
J gene: TRBJ2-7
V gene: TRBV9
clone size: few
CDR3 protein: CASSAVGEVGEQYF
CDR3 DNA: TGTGCCAGCAGCGCCGTCGGCGAGGTCGGCGAGCAGTACTTC

D gene: TRBD2
J gene: TRBJ2-3
V gene: TRBV4-3
clone size: .
CDR3 protein: CASSREVKASGRLSTDTQYF
CDR3 DNA: TGCGCCAGCAGCCGAGAAGTTAAGGCTAGCGGGAGATTAAGCACAGATACGCAGTATTTT

D gene: .
J gene: TRBJ1-1
V gene: TRBV29-1
clone size: few
CDR3 protein: CSVTPGSVFGVSTEAFF
CDR3 DNA: TGCAGCGTGACCCCAGGGAGCGTTTTTGGCGTGAGCACTGAAGCTTTCTTT

D gene: TRBD2
J gene: TRBJ2-1
V gene: TRBV12-3/TRBV12-4
clone size: .
CDR3 protein: CACRRLAGVYNEQFF
CDR3 DNA: TGTGCCTGCAGAAGACTAGCGGGAGTCTACAATGAGCAGTTCTTC

D gene: .
J gene: TRBJ2-5
V gene: TRBV20-1
clone size: .
CDR3 protein: CSARSSAETQYF
CDR3 DNA: TGCAGTGCTAGGTCAAGTGCGGAGACCCAGTACTTC

D gene: TRBD1
J gene: TRBJ1-6
V gene: TRBV11-3
clone size: .
CDR3 protein: CASSLTGPNSPLHF
CDR3 DNA: TGTGCCAGCAGCTTGACAGGGCCTAATTCACCCCTCCACTTT

D gene: .
J gene: TRBJ2-1
V gene: TRBV7-2
clone size: many
CDR3 protein: CASSLAGTRLYNEQFF
CDR3 DNA: TGTGCCAGCAGCTTAGCTGGGACTCGGCTTTACAATGAGCAGTTCTTC

D gene: .
J gene: TRBJ2-7
V gene: TRBV5-1
clone size: .
CDR3 protein: CASSLVATTDHEQYF
CDR3 DNA: TGCGCCAGCAGCTTGGTGGCTACTACAGATCACGAGCAGTACTTC